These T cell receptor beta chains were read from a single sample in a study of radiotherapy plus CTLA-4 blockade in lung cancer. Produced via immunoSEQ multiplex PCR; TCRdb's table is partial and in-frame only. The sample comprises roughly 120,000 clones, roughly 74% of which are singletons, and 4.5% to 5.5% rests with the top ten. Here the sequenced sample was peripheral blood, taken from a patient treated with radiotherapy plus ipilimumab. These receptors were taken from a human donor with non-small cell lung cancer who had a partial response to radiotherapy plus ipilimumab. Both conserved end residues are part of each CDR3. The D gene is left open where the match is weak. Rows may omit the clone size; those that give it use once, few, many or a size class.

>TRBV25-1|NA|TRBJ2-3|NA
TGTGCCAGCAGTGGGCAGACAGATGCGCAGTATTTT
CASSGQTDAQYF
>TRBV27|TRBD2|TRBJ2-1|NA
TGTGCCAGCAGTTCCCGGACTAGCGGGAGGTACAATGAGCAGTTCTTC
CASSSRTSGRYNEQFF
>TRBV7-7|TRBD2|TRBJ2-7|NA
TGTGCTAGCAGCTTAGCGGGCCTACCCTCCGAGCAGTACTTC
CASSLAGLPSEQYF
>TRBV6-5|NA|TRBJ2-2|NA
TGTGCCAGCTGCGGCGGGGCGGGGAACACCGGGGAGCTGTTTTTT
CASCGGAGNTGELFF
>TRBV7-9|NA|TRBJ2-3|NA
TGTGCCAGCAGCGCCGGAGACAGCACAGATACGCAGTATTTT
CASSAGDSTDTQYF
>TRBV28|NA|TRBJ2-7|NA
TGTGCCAGCAGTCCGTTCGCGGACAGCCCGGAGCAGTACTTC
CASSPFADSPEQYF
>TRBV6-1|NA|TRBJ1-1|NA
TGTGCCAGCAGTGCCCTGAATAGCGGAGAAGCTTTCTTT
CASSALNSGEAFF
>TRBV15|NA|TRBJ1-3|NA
TGTGCCACCAGCAGAGACCGGGGAGCTGGAAACACCATATATTTT
CATSRDRGAGNTIYF
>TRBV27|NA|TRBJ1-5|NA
TGTGCCAGCAGTTTATGGCAGGGTCAGCCCCAGCATTTT
CASSLWQGQPQHF
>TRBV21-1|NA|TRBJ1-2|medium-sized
TGTGCCAGCAGCAAAGTCAGGGGAGATGGCTACACCTTC
CASSKVRGDGYTF
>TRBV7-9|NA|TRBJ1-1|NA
TGTGCCAGCAGCTTAGGGGTCGGCGGGTCTGAAGCTTTCTTT
CASSLGVGGSEAFF
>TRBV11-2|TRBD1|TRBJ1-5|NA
TGTGCCAGCAGCGCAGCCTGGCAGGGGGCTTCCCCTCGGCCCCAGCATTTT
CASSAAWQGASPRPQHF
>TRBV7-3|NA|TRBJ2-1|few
TGTGCCAGCAGCCCACCGGGAGCGTCCTACAATGAGCAGTTCTTC
CASSPPGASYNEQFF
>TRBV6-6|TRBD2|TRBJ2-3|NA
TGTGCCAGCCTTTCAGGAGCTAGCGGGAACCCAGATACGCAGTATTTT
CASLSGASGNPDTQYF
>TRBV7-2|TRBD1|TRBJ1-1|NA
TGTGCCAGCAGCCCAGGACAGGCCCGGGTCGGCACTGAAGCTTTCTTT
CASSPGQARVGTEAFF
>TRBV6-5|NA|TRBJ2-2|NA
TGTGCCAGCCTGTCGAACACCGGGGAGCTGTTTTTT
CASLSNTGELFF
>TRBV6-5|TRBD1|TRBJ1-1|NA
TGTGCCAGCAGTTACTCAACCGGGACAGGGGGAAAAGCTTTCTTT
CASSYSTGTGGKAFF
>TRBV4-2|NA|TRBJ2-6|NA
TGTGCCAGCAGCCAAGGACAGGTGCGCTCTGGGGCCAACGTCCTGACTTTC
CASSQGQVRSGANVLTF
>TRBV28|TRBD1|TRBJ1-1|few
TGTGCCAGCACCCCCCTCAGGACAGGGAATTCGAGAGCTTTCTTT
CASTPLRTGNSRAFF
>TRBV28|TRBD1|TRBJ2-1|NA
TGTGCCAGCAGTTCGGCAAAAGGGGACAGGGGGATCCGGAATGAGCAGTTCTTC
CASSSAKGDRGIRNEQFF
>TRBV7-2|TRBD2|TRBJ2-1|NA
TGTGCCAGCAGCTTCACCGGGACTAGCGTGAATGAGCAGTTCTTC
CASSFTGTSVNEQFF
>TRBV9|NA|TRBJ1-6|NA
TGTGCCAGCAAGGCCGACAGTTCTAATTCACCCCTCCACTTT
CASKADSSNSPLHF
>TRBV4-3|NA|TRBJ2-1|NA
TGCGCCAGCAGCCAAGATTTAGCAGCGGACGGGTACAATGAGCAGTTCTTC
CASSQDLAADGYNEQFF
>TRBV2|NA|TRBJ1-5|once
TGTGCCAGCAGTGAAGCGTCACAGGGTAGTCAGCCCCAGCATTTT
CASSEASQGSQPQHF
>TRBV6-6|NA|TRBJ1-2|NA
TGTGCCAGCAGTCTCGCGGGTGGCTACACCTTC
CASSLAGGYTF
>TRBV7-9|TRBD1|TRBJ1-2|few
TGTGCCAGCAGCTGGACGGACAGGGAGTACGGCTACACCTTC
CASSWTDREYGYTF
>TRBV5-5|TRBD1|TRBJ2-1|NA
TGTGCCAGCAGCCCGTCCGGGACAGGGTCCTACAATGAGCAGTTCTTC
CASSPSGTGSYNEQFF
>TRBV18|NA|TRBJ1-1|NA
TGTGCCAGCTCACTCATGGAGGGAATTAGGACTGAAGCTTTCTTT
CASSLMEGIRTEAFF
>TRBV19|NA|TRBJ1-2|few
TGTGCCAGTAGTCCAGCAGGGGTGTATGGCTACACCTTC
CASSPAGVYGYTF
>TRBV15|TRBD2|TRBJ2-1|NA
TGTGCCACCAGCAGAGATCTTCTGGCGGGAGGAGGTTACAATGAGCAGTTCTTC
CATSRDLLAGGGYNEQFF
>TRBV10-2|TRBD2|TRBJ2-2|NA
TGCGCCAGCACCTTGGGGGGACTAGCGGGAGCCGGGGAGCTGTTTTTT
CASTLGGLAGAGELFF
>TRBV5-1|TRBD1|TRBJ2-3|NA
TGCGCCAGCAGCTCCGGACAGGCCACAGATACGCAGTATTTT
CASSSGQATDTQYF